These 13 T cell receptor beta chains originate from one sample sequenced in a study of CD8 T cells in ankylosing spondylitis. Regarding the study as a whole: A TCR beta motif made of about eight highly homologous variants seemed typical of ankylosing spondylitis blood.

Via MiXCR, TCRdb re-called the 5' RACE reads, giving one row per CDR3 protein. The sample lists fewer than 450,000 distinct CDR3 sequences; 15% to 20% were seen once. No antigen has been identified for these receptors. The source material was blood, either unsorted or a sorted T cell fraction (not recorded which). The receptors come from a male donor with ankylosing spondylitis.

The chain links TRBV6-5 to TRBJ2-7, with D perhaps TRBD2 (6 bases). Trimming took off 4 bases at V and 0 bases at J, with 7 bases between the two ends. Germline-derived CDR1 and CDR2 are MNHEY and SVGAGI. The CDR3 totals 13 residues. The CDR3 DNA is TGTGCCAGCAGTTCTAGCGCCTCCTACGAGCAGTACTTC. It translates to CASSSSASYEQYF.

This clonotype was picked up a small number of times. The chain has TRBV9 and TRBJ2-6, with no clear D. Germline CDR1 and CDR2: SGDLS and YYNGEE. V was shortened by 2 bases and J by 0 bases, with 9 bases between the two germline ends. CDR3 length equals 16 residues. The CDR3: CASSVLSGSGANVLTF. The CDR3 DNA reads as TGTGCCAGCAGCGTTCTTTCTGGCTCTGGGGCCAACGTCCTGACTTTC.

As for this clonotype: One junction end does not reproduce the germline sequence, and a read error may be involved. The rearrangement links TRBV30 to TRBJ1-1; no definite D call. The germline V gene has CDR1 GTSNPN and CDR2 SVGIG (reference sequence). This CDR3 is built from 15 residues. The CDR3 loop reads CAWSVGWTGNSEAFF. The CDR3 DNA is TGTGCCTGGAGTGTAGGGTGGACGGGGAACTCTGAAGCTTTCTTT.

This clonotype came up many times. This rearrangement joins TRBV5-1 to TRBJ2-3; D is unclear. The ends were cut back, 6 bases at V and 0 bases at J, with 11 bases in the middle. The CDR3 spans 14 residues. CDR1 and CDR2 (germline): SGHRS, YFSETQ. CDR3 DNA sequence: TGCGCCAGCAACCTCGGATTTAGCACAGATACGCAGTATTTT. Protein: CASNLGFSTDTQYF.

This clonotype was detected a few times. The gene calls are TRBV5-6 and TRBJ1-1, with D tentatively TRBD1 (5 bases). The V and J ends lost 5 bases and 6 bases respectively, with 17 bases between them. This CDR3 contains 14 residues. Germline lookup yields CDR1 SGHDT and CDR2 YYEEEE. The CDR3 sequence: CASSWGGTVAEAFF. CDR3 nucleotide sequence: TGTGCCAGCAGTTGGGGGGGGACGGTTGCTGAAGCTTTCTTT.

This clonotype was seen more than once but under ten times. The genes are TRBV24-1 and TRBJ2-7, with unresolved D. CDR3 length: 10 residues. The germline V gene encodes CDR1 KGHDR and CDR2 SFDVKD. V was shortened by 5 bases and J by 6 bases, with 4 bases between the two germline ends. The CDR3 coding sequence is TGTGCCACCAGTGGCCTCGAGCAGTACTTC. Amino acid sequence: CATSGLEQYF.

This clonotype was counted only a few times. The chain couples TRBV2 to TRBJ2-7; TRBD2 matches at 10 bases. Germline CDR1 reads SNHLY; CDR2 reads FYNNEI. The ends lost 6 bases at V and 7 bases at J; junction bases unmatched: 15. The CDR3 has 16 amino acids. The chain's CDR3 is CASSGELAGHLLEQYF. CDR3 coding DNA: TGTGCCAGCAGCGGCGAACTAGCGGGGCACCTTTTGGAGCAGTACTTC.

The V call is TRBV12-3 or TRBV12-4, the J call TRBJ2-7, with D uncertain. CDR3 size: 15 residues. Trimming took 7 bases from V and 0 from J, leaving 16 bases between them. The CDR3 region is CASTPGSGSSYEQYF. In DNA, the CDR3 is TGTGCCAGCACTCCAGGTTCGGGTAGCTCCTACGAGCAGTACTTC.

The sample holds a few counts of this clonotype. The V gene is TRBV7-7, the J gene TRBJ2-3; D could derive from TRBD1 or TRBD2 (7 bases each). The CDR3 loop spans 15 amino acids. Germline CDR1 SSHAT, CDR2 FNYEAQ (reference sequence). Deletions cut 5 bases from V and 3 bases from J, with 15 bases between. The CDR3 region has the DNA TGTGCCAGCAGCACAGGGGCTAGCGGAACAGATACGCAGTATTTT. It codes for CASSTGASGTDTQYF.

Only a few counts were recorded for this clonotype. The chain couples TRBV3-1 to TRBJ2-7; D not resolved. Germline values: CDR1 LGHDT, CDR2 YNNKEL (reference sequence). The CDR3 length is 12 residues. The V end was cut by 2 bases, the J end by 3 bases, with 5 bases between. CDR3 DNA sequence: TGTGCCAGCAGCCAAACCGTCTACGAGCAGTACTTC. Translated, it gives CASSQTVYEQYF.

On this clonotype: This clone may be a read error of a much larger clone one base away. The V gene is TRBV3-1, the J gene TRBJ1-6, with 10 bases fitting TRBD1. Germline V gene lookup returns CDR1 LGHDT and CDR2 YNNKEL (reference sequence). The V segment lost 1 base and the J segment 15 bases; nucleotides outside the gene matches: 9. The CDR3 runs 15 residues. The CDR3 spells CASSQVGQGVNFLHF. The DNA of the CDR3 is TGTGCCAGCAGCCAAGTTGGACAGGGGGTTAATTTCCTCCACTTT.

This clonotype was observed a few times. The CDR3 region is CASSVTGAYTGELFF. The CDR3 region has the DNA TGTGCCAGCAGTGTTACAGGGGCATACACCGGGGAGCTGTTTTTT. This chain joins TRBV25-1 and TRBJ2-2; 7 bases map to TRBD1. The CDR3 consists of 15 residues. Germline V gene data show CDR1 as MGHDK and CDR2 as SYGVNS. V shed 4 bases and J 3 bases; nucleotides not matched to a gene: 5.

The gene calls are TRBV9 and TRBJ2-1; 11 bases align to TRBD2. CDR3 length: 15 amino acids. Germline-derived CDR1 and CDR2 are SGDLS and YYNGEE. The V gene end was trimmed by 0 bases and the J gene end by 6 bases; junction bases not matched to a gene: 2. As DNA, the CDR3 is TGTGCCAGCAGCGTAGTAGCGGGGGGGGCCAATGAGCAGTTCTTC. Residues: CASSVVAGGANEQFF.